The 31 T cell receptor beta chains in this list originate from one sample, sequenced in a study of T-cell reconstitution after alpha-beta-depleted transplantation in children (dated by TCRdb to 2016 to 2017). This sample's treatment or condition label indicates: allogeneic hematopoietic cell transplantation with graft depleted of TCRalphabeta T cells and CD19 B cells. The library relied on PCR. Sequencer: Illumina HiSeq 2500. To normalize quantification of the TCRbeta repertoire, the TCR libraries were built with molecular barcoding that relied on unique molecular identifiers. TCRdb's own reprocessing of the public reads used fastp at Q25 and MiXCR and kept productive beta chains. Each entry is one CDR3 protein sequence, shown with its most common DNA and genes. Here the sample has approximately 400,000 distinct CDR3 sequences; 16% occur a single time. Clones ranked in the top ten supply under 30% of the sample.

The sequencing used PBMCs, mostly from graft donor cells, collected 360 days after TCRalphabeta/CD19-depleted stem cell transplant. The receptors shown here come from a boy under three years old who had a stem cell transplant for Wiskott-Aldrich syndrome, so the T cells may come from the graft donor.

The V gene is TRBV14, the J gene TRBJ2-3; tentatively, D is TRBD1 or TRBD2 (5 bases each). Germline loops: CDR1 SGHDN, CDR2 FVKESK. This CDR3 comprises 15 residues. V lost 0 bases to trimming and J lost 5 bases, with 12 bases between them. The DNA for the CDR3 is TGTGCCAGCAGCCAAGATTACGGGGCGTTAGATACGCAGTATTTT. Its translation: CASSQDYGALDTQYF.

This clonotype was seen more than once but under ten times. The J gene is TRBJ2-2, the V gene TRBV27; D is perhaps TRBD1 (6 bases). This CDR3 comprises 15 residues. V gave up 6 bases and J gave up 1 base, with 12 bases separating them. Per germline, CDR1 MNHEY and CDR2 SMNVEV (reference sequence). CDR3 nucleotides: TGTGCCAGCAGAAACAGGGTGGGGAACACCGGGGAGCTGTTTTTT. It specifies CASRNRVGNTGELFF.

There are a few counts of this clonotype. The V gene is TRBV5-1, the J gene TRBJ2-5; tentatively, D is TRBD1 (6 bases). Germline CDR1 reads SGHRS; CDR2 reads YFSETQ. This CDR3 has 15 residues. V was trimmed by 0 bases and J by 2 bases, leaving 11 bases between them. The DNA for the CDR3 is TGCGCCAGCAGCTTGGAATGGACAGCTCAAGAGACCCAGTACTTC. This translates into CASSLEWTAQETQYF.

This clonotype was seen just once. The chain combines TRBV7-9 with TRBJ2-7; D may be TRBD2 (6 bases). The CDR3 sequence is 13 residues long. The germline CDR1 and CDR2 sequences are SEHNR and FQNEAQ (reference sequence). Trimming took off 8 bases at V and 3 bases at J, with 14 bases between the two ends. The CDR3 sequence: CASGQWRGYEQYF. CDR3 sequence (DNA): TGTGCCAGCGGGCAGTGGAGGGGCTACGAGCAGTACTTC.

This clonotype was seen a few times. For the CDR3, the DNA is TGCGCCAGCAGCGTCCGGGACAGAGGGAACATTCAGTACTTC. This gives the protein CASSVRDRGNIQYF. The chain combines TRBV4-1 with TRBJ2-4, with 7 nucleotides matching TRBD1. CDR1 and CDR2 (germline): MGHRA, YSYEKL. The CDR3 is 14 amino acids. With 5 bases clipped from V and 7 bases from J, the junction kept 8 bases outside the gene matches.

A few counts support this clonotype. The chain links TRBV20-1 to TRBJ1-4, with 8 bases that match TRBD1. V shed 1 base and J 5 bases; nucleotides not matched to a gene: 9. The CDR3 runs to 16 residues. Germline V lookup: CDR1 DFQATT, CDR2 SNEGSKA (reference sequence). CDR3 nucleotides: TGCAGTGCTAGAGGGAGGCTCAGGGGGCCGAATGAAAAACTGTTTTTT. This gives the protein CSARGRLRGPNEKLFF.

This clonotype was recorded a few times. The chain carries TRBV4-3 and TRBJ2-3; D tentatively fits TRBD1 or TRBD2 (5 bases each). CDR1 LGHNA and CDR2 YSLEER come from the germline V gene. The V end lost 0 bases, the J end lost 2 bases, and 9 bases lay between the germline ends. The CDR3 sequence is 15 residues long. The CDR3 sequence: CASSQEEGPTDTQYF. The DNA of the CDR3 is TGCGCCAGCAGCCAAGAAGAGGGGCCCACAGATACGCAGTATTTT.

The chain couples TRBV7-9 to TRBJ2-3; possible D gene TRBD2, 6 bases. CDR3 length: 15 residues. Germline-derived CDR1 and CDR2 are SEHNR and FQNEAQ (reference sequence). V was pared by 1 base and J by 4 bases, with 12 bases between. The CDR3 DNA sequence: TGTGCCAGCAGCTTAGGACTAGATAGTTCAGATACGCAGTATTTT. The encoded protein is CASSLGLDSSDTQYF.

The chain employs TRBV20-1 and TRBJ2-7; maybe TRBD1 (5 bases). With 0 bases removed from V and 4 bases from J, the gap between germline ends came to 7 bases. The germline V gene has CDR1 DFQATT and CDR2 SNEGSKA (reference sequence). The length of the CDR3 is 12 residues. CDR3 DNA: TGCAGTGCTAGAGATTCAGGGTACGAGCAGTACTTC. Protein sequence: CSARDSGYEQYF.

The V call is TRBV5-1, the J call TRBJ1-2; D gene unclear. The CDR3 spans 12 residues. CDR1 and CDR2 from the germline V gene are SGHRS and YFSETQ. The V gene lost 0 bases and the J gene lost 8 bases, with 8 bases spanning the gap. CDR3 region: CASSLDLAGYTF. The CDR3 nucleotides read TGCGCCAGCAGCTTGGATTTGGCGGGCTACACCTTC. The complete variable domain, with remaining parts taken from reference TRBV5-1 and TRBJ1-2, reads KAGVTQTPRYLIKTRGQQVTLSCSPISGHRSVSWYQQTPGQGLQFLFEYFSETQRNKGNFPGRFSGRQFSNSRSEMNVSTLELGDSALYLCASSLDLAGYTFGSGTRLTVV.

In its sample, this clonotype was seen a few times. The chain is built from TRBV12-3 or TRBV12-4 and TRBJ2-1; TRBD1 is a possible D gene (6 bases). The germline V and J ends were trimmed by 2 bases and 8 bases, with 16 bases remaining between them. This CDR3 comprises 15 residues. CDR3 residues: CASSLSPLGAHEQFF. Here the CDR3 DNA reads TGTGCCAGCAGTTTATCCCCCTTGGGGGCACATGAGCAGTTCTTC.

This clonotype appeared a few times. The chain uses TRBV29-1 and TRBJ2-2, with TRBD1 identical over 8 bases. After removal of 3 bases from V and 3 bases from J, the junction contained 3 bases not matched to a gene. The CDR3 length is 14 residues. Per germline, CDR1 SQVTM and CDR2 ANQGSEA. For the CDR3, the DNA is TGCAGCGTTGATGCCAGGGGGCACACCGGGGAGCTGTTTTTT. It is translated as CSVDARGHTGELFF.

The chain employs TRBV10-2 and TRBJ1-1; D remains unclear. The CDR3 is 12 amino acids. V was shortened by 2 bases and J by 4 bases, with 5 bases between the two germline ends. Germline V gene sequence: CDR1 WSHSY, CDR2 SAAADI. Here the CDR3 reads CASSEGFTEAFF. The CDR3 nucleotides read TGCGCCAGCAGTGAGGGTTTCACTGAAGCTTTCTTT.

In its sample, this clonotype was seen a few times. The chain links TRBV18 to TRBJ2-1, with D perhaps TRBD1 (5 bases). The germline V gene has CDR1 KGHSH and CDR2 LQKENI. Trimming left V 3 bases short and J 0 bases short, with 24 bases between. The CDR3 loop spans 20 amino acids. CDR3 sequence: CASSPFGAPIISSSYNEQFF. CDR3 DNA: TGTGCCAGCTCACCTTTTGGGGCCCCTATAATAAGTTCCTCCTACAATGAGCAGTTCTTC.

This clonotype was seen more than once but under ten times. V usage is TRBV7-2 and J usage is TRBJ2-7; 11 nucleotides line up with TRBD2. The germline gives CDR1 SGHTA, CDR2 FQGNSA. V shed 1 base and J 4 bases; nucleotides not matched to a gene: 3. CDR3 length: 15 residues. The CDR3 loop reads CASSLGPSGRYEQYF. Written as DNA, the CDR3 is TGTGCCAGCAGCTTAGGTCCTAGCGGGAGGTACGAGCAGTACTTC.

A few counts support this clonotype. This chain connects TRBV20-1 to TRBJ2-5; 12 nucleotides align to TRBD2. CDR1 and CDR2 from the germline V gene are DFQATT and SNEGSKA (reference sequence). V gave up 6 bases and J gave up 5 bases; unmatched junction bases: 13. This CDR3 is 16 amino acids long. The CDR3 spells CSAVRRLAGARETQYF. As DNA, the CDR3 is TGCAGTGCGGTTAGAAGACTAGCGGGAGCGCGGGAGACCCAGTACTTC.

This clonotype was counted a few times. The chain combines TRBV5-5 with TRBJ1-5; no clear D gene. The ends were cut back, 1 base at V and 5 bases at J, with 10 bases in the middle. Germline CDR1 is SGHKS and CDR2 is YYEKEE (reference sequence). The CDR3 is 14 amino acids. CDR3 protein: CASSLTQGYQPQHF. In DNA, the CDR3 is TGTGCCAGCAGCTTGACCCAAGGATATCAGCCCCAGCATTTT.

This clonotype was seen a few times. This chain uses TRBV11-2 with TRBJ2-1; weak D call: TRBD2 (7 bases). The V gene lost 3 bases and the J gene lost 4 bases, with 16 bases spanning the gap. This CDR3 has 16 amino acids. The germline CDR1 and CDR2 sequences are SGHAT and FQNNGV. The CDR3 region has the DNA TGTGCCAGCAGCTTTGGGGGGGGGCCTCCATACAATGAGCAGTTCTTC. As protein: CASSFGGGPPYNEQFF.

This clonotype was observed at least ten times. As DNA, the CDR3 is TGTGCCAGCAGCTCTAACCCCTACGAGCAGTACTTC. Translated: CASSSNPYEQYF. The chain uses TRBV27 and TRBJ2-7; D gene ambiguous. Germline V gene lookup returns CDR1 MNHEY and CDR2 SMNVEV (reference sequence). This CDR3 region has 12 residues. V shed 6 bases and J shed 2 bases, with 8 bases lying between them.

This chain connects TRBV6-5 to TRBJ2-7; D gene uncertain. The CDR3 extends over 15 amino acids. V lost 2 bases and J lost 0, with 11 bases in between. In germline, CDR1 is MNHEY, CDR2 SVGAGI. Here the CDR3 DNA reads TGTGCCAGCAGTTACGGGTCGCCCGTCTCCTACGAGCAGTACTTC. Protein product: CASSYGSPVSYEQYF.

This clonotype was recorded a few times. The chain carries TRBV24-1 and TRBJ2-7; the D gene is possibly TRBD1 (6 bases). The CDR3 sequence is 13 residues long. Germline V gene data show CDR1 as KGHDR and CDR2 as SFDVKD. V lost 7 bases, J lost 1 base, and 10 bases lay in between. In DNA, the CDR3 is TGTGCCACCAGAAGACAGGATTCCTACGAGCAGTACTTC. This encodes CATRRQDSYEQYF.

CDR3 bases: TGCGCCAGCAGCCAAGCTGGGACTAGAGCCTACGAGCAGTACTTC. It specifies CASSQAGTRAYEQYF. This chain joins TRBV4-1 and TRBJ2-7; 8 nucleotides line up with TRBD2. Germline assignment: CDR1 MGHRA and CDR2 YSYEKL. With 1 base clipped from V and 2 bases from J, the junction kept 4 bases outside the gene matches. There are 15 residues in the CDR3.

This clonotype was detected a few times. This chain uses TRBV6-5 with TRBJ1-2, with D unresolved. Trimming took 7 bases from V and 8 from J, leaving 14 bases between them. The CDR3 has 12 residues. Germline values: CDR1 MNHEY, CDR2 SVGAGI. The CDR3, as DNA: TGTGCCAGCACCGACCTAGTGGGCGGCTACACCTTC. Protein: CASTDLVGGYTF.

Only a few counts were recorded for this clonotype. The chain uses TRBV30 and TRBJ2-7; 7 nucleotides agree with TRBD1. V shed 3 bases and J 2 bases; nucleotides not matched to a gene: 7. The germline gives CDR1 GTSNPN, CDR2 SVGIG (reference sequence). The CDR3 sequence is 14 residues long. The CDR3 is CAWRRDSVAYEQYF. The CDR3 DNA is TGTGCCTGGAGAAGGGACAGTGTCGCCTACGAGCAGTACTTC.

V and J are TRBV28 and TRBJ1-6; D unclear. The CDR3 is 13 amino acids. The V gene lost 6 bases and the J gene lost 9 bases, with 12 bases spanning the gap. Germline V gives CDR1 MDHEN, CDR2 SYDVKM. In nucleotides, the CDR3 is TGTGCCAGCAGGCGGTTGGAAGGTTCACCCCTCCACTTT. It translates to CASRRLEGSPLHF.

This clonotype was counted ten times or more. This rearrangement joins TRBV29-1 to TRBJ2-5, with D perhaps matching TRBD1 (6 bases). In germline, CDR1 is SQVTM, CDR2 ANQGSEA. This CDR3 is 14 amino acids long. The V end lost 0 bases, the J end lost 3 bases, and 11 bases lay between the germline ends. Written as DNA, the CDR3 is TGCAGCGTTGAAGATAATAGGACAGAAGAGACCCAGTACTTC. This codes for CSVEDNRTEETQYF.

This clonotype showed up just a few times. V usage is TRBV5-1 and J usage is TRBJ2-1; 11 bases match TRBD1. The CDR3 length is 15 residues. CDR1 and CDR2 from the germline V gene are SGHRS and YFSETQ. The trim removed 4 bases at V and 7 bases at J, leaving 7 bases unmatched. The CDR3 region has the DNA TGCGCCAGCAGCGGTGGGACAGGGGGTATTAATGAGCAGTTCTTC. It specifies CASSGGTGGINEQFF.

This clonotype appeared a single time. This chain connects TRBV7-2 to TRBJ1-2, with a possible D match to TRBD1 (5 bases). Trimming stripped 2 bases from V and 2 bases from J, with 9 bases between. From germline, CDR1 is SGHTA and CDR2 FQGNSA. CDR3 length: 14 amino acids. Here the CDR3 reads CASSLNRLNYGYTF. CDR3 coding DNA: TGTGCCAGCAGCTTAAACAGGCTCAACTATGGCTACACCTTC. Variable domain in full (rest from reference TRBV7-2 and TRBJ1-2): GAGVSQSPSNKVTEKGKDVELRCDPISGHTALYWYRQSLGQGLEFLIYFQGNSAPDKSGLPSDRFSAERTGGSVSTLTIQRTQQEDSAVYLCASSLNRLNYGYTFGSGTRLTVV.

J is TRBJ2-1 and V is TRBV5-1, with 9 bases lining up with TRBD1. This CDR3 has 15 residues. Trimming at V came to 3 bases and at J to 6 bases, leaving 7 bases not matched to a gene. In germline, CDR1 is SGHRS, CDR2 YFSETQ. The CDR3 sequence is CASSWGGQGRNEQFF. For the CDR3, the DNA is TGCGCCAGCAGCTGGGGGGGACAGGGTCGCAATGAGCAGTTCTTC.

The genes are TRBV3-1 and TRBJ2-3, with 12 bases aligning to TRBD2. V gave up 4 bases and J gave up 8 bases; unmatched junction bases: 16. This CDR3 has 18 amino acids. Germline lookup yields CDR1 LGHDT and CDR2 YNNKEL (reference sequence). CDR3 in DNA: TGTGCCAGCAGCCCCACCCAACTAGCGGGAGGCCCCAGGGGTACGCAGTATTTT. Amino acid sequence: CASSPTQLAGGPRGTQYF.

The chain uses TRBV5-1 and TRBJ2-7; maybe TRBD2 (7 bases). The germline V and J ends were trimmed by 2 bases and 3 bases, with 15 bases remaining between them. The CDR3 sequence is 15 residues long. Germline lookup yields CDR1 SGHRS and CDR2 YFSETQ. This CDR3 reads CASSFPGGLSYEQYF. The CDR3 nucleotides are TGCGCCAGCAGCTTTCCGGGGGGCCTAAGCTACGAGCAGTACTTC.